This is a list of T cell receptor beta chains from one sample in a study of T cell clones after liver transplantation. The data were produced by immunoSEQ multiplex PCR, yet TCRdb's version contains in-frame clones alone and is incomplete. The profile shows 50,000 or so clones, 65% to 80% of them singletons. The source material was CD4+ T cells from blood, sampled more than 52 months after liver transplant. Receptors were obtained from a human patient who received a liver transplant. Some T cells may have originated in the graft donor. CDR3s include the opening cysteine and the closing phenylalanine or tryptophan. A D gene is named only where the DNA matches it firmly. Clone size is not always given. Where it is, it says once, few, many or a class for expanded clones.

d_gene,v_gene,j_gene,abundance,CDR3nt,CDR3aa
.,TRBV10-3,TRBJ1-5,once,TGTGCCATCAGTGGTGGGGTGAGTCAGCCCCAGCATTTT,CAISGGVSQPQHF
TRBD2,TRBV10-3,TRBJ2-1,.,TGTGCCATCAGTGAGTCAGGGACTAGCGGGACCAACAATGAGCAGTTCTTC,CAISESGTSGTNNEQFF
.,TRBV2,TRBJ2-2,few,TGTGCCAGCAGTGAACAAACTAGGCAAACCGGGGAGCTGTTTTTT,CASSEQTRQTGELFF
.,TRBV7-2,TRBJ2-1,.,TGTGCCAGCAGCTTAGCGGCCCCCGGGACTCCTGGCAATGAGCAGTTCTTC,CASSLAAPGTPGNEQFF
TRBD1,TRBV2,TRBJ1-6,few,TGTGCCAGCAGTGAATGGGACAGGGACTCACCCCTCCACTTT,CASSEWDRDSPLHF
.,TRBV5-6,TRBJ1-4,.,TGTGCCAGCAGCCGCTGGGACACCCCAACTAATGAAAAACTGTTTTTT,CASSRWDTPTNEKLFF
.,TRBV6-5,TRBJ1-6,few,TGTGCCAGCACTCCCAAGTACCAGGGTGGGTCACCCCTCCACTTT,CASTPKYQGGSPLHF
.,TRBV6-1,TRBJ1-1,.,TGTGCCAGCCGGCAAAGGGGTGAAGCTTTCTTT,CASRQRGEAFF
TRBD1,TRBV9,TRBJ2-7,.,TGTGCCAGCAGCCCCGGGACAGGGGCCTACGAGCAGTACTTC,CASSPGTGAYEQYF
TRBD1,TRBV13,TRBJ2-2,.,TGTGCCAGCAGCTTAAAAAGGACAGGGGTGAGGAACACCGGGGAGCTGTTTTTT,CASSLKRTGVRNTGELFF
TRBD1,TRBV2,TRBJ1-6,large,TGTGCCAGCAGCGGGGACAGGTATAATTCACCCCTCCACTTT,CASSGDRYNSPLHF
TRBD1,TRBV19,TRBJ1-5,.,TGTGCCAGTAGCAAGACAGGGGCGAGCAATCAGCCCCAGCATTTT,CASSKTGASNQPQHF
.,TRBV2,TRBJ1-2,.,TGTGCCAGCAGGGAACAGGGTCGGGATGGCTACACCTTC,CASREQGRDGYTF
.,TRBV6-5,TRBJ1-2,once,TGTGCCAGCAGAGTGGGTCAGTCCTATGGCTACACCTTC,CASRVGQSYGYTF
.,TRBV19,TRBJ1-4,.,TGTGCCAGTACCCGCGGCGAAAAACTGTTTTTT,CASTRGEKLFF
.,TRBV7-3,TRBJ1-6,once,TGTGCCAGCAGCTTCCACCGGGCGACAACCTATAATTCACCCCTCCACTTT,CASSFHRATTYNSPLHF
.,TRBV27,TRBJ1-1,few,TGTGCCAGCAGTTTCGTCGGGTTGGGGTTTGGAACTGAAGCTTTCTTT,CASSFVGLGFGTEAFF
.,TRBV6-5,TRBJ2-7,.,TGTGCCAGCAGGGCCAGGCTTTCCTACGAGCAGTACTTC,CASRARLSYEQYF
.,TRBV7-9,TRBJ1-4,few,TGTGCCAGCAGATGGAGGGACGGCGAAAAACTGTTTTTT,CASRWRDGEKLFF
TRBD1,TRBV28,TRBJ2-2,.,TGTGCCAGCAGTTTAATGGGCTTGGGCAGGGGGAGCACCGGGGAGCTGTTTTTT,CASSLMGLGRGSTGELFF
.,TRBV5-6,TRBJ1-1,.,TGTGCCAGCAGCCCCGGGCTGAACACTGAAGCTTTCTTT,CASSPGLNTEAFF
.,TRBV6-1,TRBJ1-6,few,TGTGCCAGCAGTGAAGTCAACAGGAATTCACCCCTCCACTTT,CASSEVNRNSPLHF
.,TRBV5-5,TRBJ2-6,.,TGTGCCAGCAGCTTGGGGATCCTTCTAGTCTCTGGGGCCAACGTCCTGACTTTC,CASSLGILLVSGANVLTF
.,TRBV4-1,TRBJ1-1,.,TGCGCCAGCAGCCAGGGTTCTCCGGGGAGGAACACTGAAGCTTTCTTT,CASSQGSPGRNTEAFF
TRBD2,TRBV19,TRBJ2-5,.,TGTGCCAGTGGGCTAGCGGAAGAGACCCAGTACTTC,CASGLAEETQYF
.,TRBV19,TRBJ1-2,.,TGTGCCAGTAACGCAGTAGGCTATGATGGCTACACCTTC,CASNAVGYDGYTF
TRBD2,TRBV29-1,TRBJ2-3,.,TGCAGCGTTGAGGCTAGCGGGGGGGACATAGATACGCAGTATTTT,CSVEASGGDIDTQYF
TRBD1,TRBV9,TRBJ2-1,.,TGTGCCAGCAGCTCACTTACAGGGGGCACGTCTCCCTACAATGAGCAGTTCTTC,CASSSLTGGTSPYNEQFF
.,TRBV6-6,TRBJ1-1,few,TGTGCCAGCAGTTACGTAATGAACACTGAAGCTTTCTTT,CASSYVMNTEAFF
.,TRBV4-1,TRBJ2-7,.,TGCGCCAGCAGCCAAGTCCAGGGACTCTACGAGCAGTACTTC,CASSQVQGLYEQYF
.,TRBV9,TRBJ2-1,.,TGTGCCAGCAGCCGAGGGGGGGAGCAGTTCTTC,CASSRGGEQFF
.,TRBV9,TRBJ1-2,once,TGTGCCAGCAGCGTAGGGTACAGCTTTAACTATGGCTACACCTTC,CASSVGYSFNYGYTF
TRBD1,TRBV28,TRBJ2-7,.,TGTGCCAGCATTCCTGACAGGGAGATATCCTACGAGCAGTACTTC,CASIPDREISYEQYF
.,TRBV19,TRBJ2-7,.,TGTGCCAGTTCCCCGGGACATACTTCCTACGAGCAGTACTTC,CASSPGHTSYEQYF
.,TRBV7-8,TRBJ2-7,few,TGTGCCAGCAGCATCACAGTCACCGAGCAGTACTTC,CASSITVTEQYF
TRBD1,TRBV7-9,TRBJ2-1,.,TGTGCCAGCAGCTTAGTCGGGACAGGGTTGGGCGATGAGCAGTTCTTC,CASSLVGTGLGDEQFF
.,TRBV11-2,TRBJ1-1,once,TGTGCCAGCAGCTTAGCCCCCCGGGGGGGCAGGAGGGACACTGAAGCTTTCTTT,CASSLAPRGGRRDTEAFF
.,TRBV6-1,TRBJ2-7,once,TGTGCCAGTTCACTAGACACCTCCTACGAGCAGTACTTC,CASSLDTSYEQYF
TRBD1,TRBV7-9,TRBJ1-6,many,TGTGCCAGCAGCTGGAAGGGGACAGGAAATTCACCCCTCCACTTT,CASSWKGTGNSPLHF
TRBD1,TRBV2,TRBJ1-2,few,TGTGCCAGCAGGTTGACAGGGGATCTCTATGGCTACACCTTC,CASRLTGDLYGYTF
.,TRBV5-6,TRBJ1-2,.,TGTGCCAGCAGCTCCGGCAGGGAAGGTGGCTACACCTTC,CASSSGREGGYTF
.,TRBV7-2,TRBJ2-7,.,TGTGCCAGCCAGGCTCTCAGGTGCGAGCAGTACTTC,CASQALRCEQYF
.,TRBV4-1,TRBJ1-1,.,TGCGCCAGCAGCCAACAGTACAGCATGAACACTGAAGCTTTCTTT,CASSQQYSMNTEAFF
.,TRBV7-2,TRBJ1-6,few,TGTGCCAGCAGCTTGGATTCACCCCTCCACTTT,CASSLDSPLHF